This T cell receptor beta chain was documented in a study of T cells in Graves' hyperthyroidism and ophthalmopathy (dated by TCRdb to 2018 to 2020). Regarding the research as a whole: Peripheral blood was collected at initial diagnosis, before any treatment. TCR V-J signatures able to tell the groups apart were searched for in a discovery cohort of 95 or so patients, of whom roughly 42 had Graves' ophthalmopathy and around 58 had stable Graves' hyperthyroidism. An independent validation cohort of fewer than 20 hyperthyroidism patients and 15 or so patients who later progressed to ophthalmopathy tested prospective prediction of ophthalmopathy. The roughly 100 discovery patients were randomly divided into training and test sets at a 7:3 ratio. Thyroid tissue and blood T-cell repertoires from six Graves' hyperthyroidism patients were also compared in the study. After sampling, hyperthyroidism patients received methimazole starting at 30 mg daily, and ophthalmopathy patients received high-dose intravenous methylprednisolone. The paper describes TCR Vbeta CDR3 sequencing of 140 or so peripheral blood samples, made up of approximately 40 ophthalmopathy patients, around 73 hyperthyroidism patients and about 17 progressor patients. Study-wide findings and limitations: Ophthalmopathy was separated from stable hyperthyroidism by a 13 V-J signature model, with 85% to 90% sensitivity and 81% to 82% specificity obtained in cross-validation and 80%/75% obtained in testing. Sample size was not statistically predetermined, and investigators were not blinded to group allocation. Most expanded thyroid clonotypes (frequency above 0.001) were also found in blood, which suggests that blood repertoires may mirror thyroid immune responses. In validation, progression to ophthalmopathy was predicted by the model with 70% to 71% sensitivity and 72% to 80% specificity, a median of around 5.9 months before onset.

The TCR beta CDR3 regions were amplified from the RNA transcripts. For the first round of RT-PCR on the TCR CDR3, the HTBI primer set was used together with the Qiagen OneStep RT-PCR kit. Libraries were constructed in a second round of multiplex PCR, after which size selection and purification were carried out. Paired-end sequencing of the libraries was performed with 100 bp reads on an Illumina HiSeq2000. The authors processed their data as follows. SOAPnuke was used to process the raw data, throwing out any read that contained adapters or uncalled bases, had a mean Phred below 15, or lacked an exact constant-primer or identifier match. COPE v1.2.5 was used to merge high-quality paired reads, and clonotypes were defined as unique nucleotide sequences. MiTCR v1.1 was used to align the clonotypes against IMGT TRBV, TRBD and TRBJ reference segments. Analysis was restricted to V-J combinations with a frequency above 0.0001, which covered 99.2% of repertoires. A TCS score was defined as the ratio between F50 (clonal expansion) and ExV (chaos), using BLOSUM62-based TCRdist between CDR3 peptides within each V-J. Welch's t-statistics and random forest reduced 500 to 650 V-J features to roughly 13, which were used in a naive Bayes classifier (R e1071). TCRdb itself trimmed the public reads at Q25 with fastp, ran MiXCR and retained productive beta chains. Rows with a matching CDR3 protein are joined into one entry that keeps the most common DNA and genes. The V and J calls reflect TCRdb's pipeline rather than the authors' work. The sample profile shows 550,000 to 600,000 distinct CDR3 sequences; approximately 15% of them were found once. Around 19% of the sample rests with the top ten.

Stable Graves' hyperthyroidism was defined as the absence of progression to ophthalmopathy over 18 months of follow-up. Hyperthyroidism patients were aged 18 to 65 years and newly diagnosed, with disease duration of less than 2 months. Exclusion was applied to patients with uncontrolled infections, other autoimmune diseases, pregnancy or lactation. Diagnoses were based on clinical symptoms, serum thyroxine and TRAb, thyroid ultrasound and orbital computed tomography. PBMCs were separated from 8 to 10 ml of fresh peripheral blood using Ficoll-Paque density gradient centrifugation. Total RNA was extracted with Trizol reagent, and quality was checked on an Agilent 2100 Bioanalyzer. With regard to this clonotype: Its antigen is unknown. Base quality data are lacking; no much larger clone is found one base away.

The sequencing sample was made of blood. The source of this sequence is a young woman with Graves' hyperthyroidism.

Here is the DNA: TGTGCCAGCAGTTCCCAGGGAGAGCGCGAGCAGTACTTC. Translated, it reads CASSSQGEREQYF. This receptor chain uses TRBV6-9 and TRBJ2-7; the D gene assignment is perhaps TRBD1 or TRBD2, with each matching 5 bases. Based on the germline V gene, the CDR1 and CDR2 sequences are MNHGY and SVAAGI. The CDR3 holds 13 amino acids from the cysteine to the phenylalanine. The CDR3 DNA has 39 bases and is translated from base 1. V sheds 4 bases and J sheds 6 bases, leaving 13 bases between their ends.